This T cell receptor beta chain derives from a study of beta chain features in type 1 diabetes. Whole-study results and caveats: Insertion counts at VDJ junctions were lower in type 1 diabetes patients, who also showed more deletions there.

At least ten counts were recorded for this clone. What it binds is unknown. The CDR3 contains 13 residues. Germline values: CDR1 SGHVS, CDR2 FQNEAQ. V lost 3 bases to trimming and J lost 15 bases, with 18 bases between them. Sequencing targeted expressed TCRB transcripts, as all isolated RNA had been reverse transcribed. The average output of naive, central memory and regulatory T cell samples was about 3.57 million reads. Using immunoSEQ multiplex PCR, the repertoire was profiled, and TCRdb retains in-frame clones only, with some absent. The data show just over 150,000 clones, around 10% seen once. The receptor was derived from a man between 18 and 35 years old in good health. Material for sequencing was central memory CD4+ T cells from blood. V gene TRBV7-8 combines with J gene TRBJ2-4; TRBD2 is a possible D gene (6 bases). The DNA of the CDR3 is TGTGCCAGCAGCTTGGGCGGACCTGGGACTTGGTACTTC. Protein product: CASSLGGPGTWYF.